This entry lists 30 T cell receptor beta chains sequenced from one sample in a study of response to subunit inactivated influenza vaccine. Via MiXCR, TCRdb re-called the RT-PCR reads, giving one row per CDR3 protein. The data contain around 760,000 distinct CDR3 sequences, approximately 15% of them singletons. The sample in question was PBMCs from blood, obtained roughly 2 weeks before vaccination. The receptors derive from a man aged 50 to 59 who received an inactivated influenza vaccine.

This clonotype occurred a few times. The rearrangement links TRBV20-1 to TRBJ1-2; D unclear. Germline V lookup: CDR1 DFQATT, CDR2 SNEGSKA (reference sequence). The CDR3 contains 10 residues. With 5 bases removed from V and 5 bases from J, the gap between germline ends came to 6 bases. The CDR3 loop is CSAPRYGYTF. The CDR3 DNA sequence: TGCAGTGCTCCTAGATATGGCTACACCTTC.

This clonotype was seen a handful of times. The chain couples TRBV7-9 to TRBJ2-1; tentatively, D is TRBD1 (5 bases). The CDR3 spans 14 residues. Germline-derived CDR1 and CDR2 are SEHNR and FQNEAQ (reference sequence). V shed 5 bases and J shed 6 bases, with 14 bases lying between them. CDR3 coding DNA: TGTGCCAGCAGCCCAGATGGGGCACCCAATGAGCAGTTCTTC. Translation: CASSPDGAPNEQFF.

The chain uses TRBV20-1 and TRBJ2-7, with 7 bases identical to TRBD1. V gave up 6 bases and J gave up 7 bases; unmatched junction bases: 12. The length of the CDR3 is 13 residues. The germline V gene encodes CDR1 DFQATT and CDR2 SNEGSKA (reference sequence). Here the CDR3 DNA reads TGCAGTGCCAACAGGGGCCAGACTACGGAGCAGTACTTC. Translated, it gives CSANRGQTTEQYF.

This clonotype was picked up a small number of times. The gene calls are TRBV29-1 and TRBJ2-1, with 10 nucleotides matching TRBD2. Germline V CDR1 and CDR2: SQVTM, ANQGSEA. V shed 4 bases and J 6 bases; nucleotides not matched to a gene: 9. CDR3 length: 15 residues. The CDR3 DNA follows: TGCAGCGTTGTTCGGGTAGCGGGAGGACCCAATGAGCAGTTCTTC. As protein: CSVVRVAGGPNEQFF.

The chain uses TRBV27 and TRBJ2-3; D remains ambiguous. Germline V gene lookup returns CDR1 MNHEY and CDR2 SMNVEV (reference sequence). V lost 2 bases to trimming and J lost 6 bases, with 18 bases between them. This CDR3 has 16 residues. CDR3 region: CASSLSAGPILDTQYF. For the CDR3, the DNA is TGTGCCAGCAGTTTAAGTGCAGGACCCATCCTGGATACGCAGTATTTT.

This clonotype was observed many times. V usage is TRBV12-3 or TRBV12-4 and J usage is TRBJ2-1; D remains unclear. The CDR3 sequence is 12 residues long. Trimming took off 3 bases at V and 4 bases at J, with 4 bases between the two ends. CDR3 DNA sequence: TGTGCCAGCAGTTTCGCGTACAATGAGCAGTTCTTC. Translation gives CASSFAYNEQFF.

The chain is built from TRBV3-1 and TRBJ2-5; TRBD2 aligns across 9 bases. The V gene end was trimmed by 4 bases and the J gene end by 5 bases; junction bases not matched to a gene: 17. CDR3 size: 18 residues. Germline loops: CDR1 LGHDT, CDR2 YNNKEL (reference sequence). CDR3 protein: CASSRLAGAQREFETQYF. The CDR3 DNA reads TGTGCCAGCAGCCGATTAGCGGGGGCCCAACGGGAGTTCGAGACCCAGTACTTC.

There are many counts of this clonotype. J is TRBJ2-3 and V is TRBV15; D is uncertain. Germline assignment: CDR1 LNHNV and CDR2 YYDKDF (reference sequence). This CDR3 has 14 residues. Trimming removed 1 base at V and 2 bases at J, with 7 bases between. This chain's CDR3 is CATSRVPVTDTQYF. CDR3 sequence (DNA): TGTGCCACCAGCAGAGTCCCGGTCACAGATACGCAGTATTTT.

This chain uses TRBV10-3 with TRBJ2-6; unclear D gene. The CDR3 is 17 residues long. CDR1 and CDR2 from the germline V gene are ENHRY and SYGVKD. V was pared by 5 bases and J by 0 bases, with 14 bases between. Written as DNA, the CDR3 is TGTGCCATCAGTACCGGGTCCCATTCCTCTGGGGCCAACGTCCTGACTTTC. This encodes CAISTGSHSSGANVLTF.

The table lists this clonotype with a few counts. This chain joins TRBV28 and TRBJ2-1, with TRBD2 identical over 11 bases. The CDR3 covers 18 residues. With V trimmed by 5 bases and J by 4 bases, 13 bases remained unmatched. The germline gives CDR1 MDHEN, CDR2 SYDVKM. CDR3 sequence: CASSPPLITSGRYNEQFF. The CDR3 DNA reads as TGTGCCAGCAGTCCGCCACTTATCACTAGCGGGAGATACAATGAGCAGTTCTTC.

This clonotype has just a few counts. The V and J genes are TRBV25-1 and TRBJ2-3, with D possibly TRBD2 on 5 matching bases. The germline CDR1 and CDR2 sequences are MGHDK and SYGVNS. CDR3 size: 14 residues. Deletions cut 2 bases from V and 6 bases from J, with 12 bases between. DNA of the CDR3: TGTGCCAGCAGTGAAACGAGGGTAGGGGATACGCAGTATTTT. Its translation is CASSETRVGDTQYF. Full variable domain (missing parts from reference TRBV25-1 and TRBJ2-3): EADIYQTPRYLVIGTGKKITLECSQTMGHDKMYWYQQDPGMELHLIHYSYGVNSTEKGDLSSESTVSRIRTEHFPLTLESARPSHTSQYLCASSETRVGDTQYFGPGTRLTVL.

The J gene is TRBJ2-7, the V gene TRBV4-1; 10 bases map to TRBD2. This CDR3 has 15 amino acids. Germline CDR1 is MGHRA and CDR2 is YSYEKL. V dropped 3 bases and J dropped 6; count of bases not matched to a gene: 8. The CDR3 loop is CASSHLTSGRREQYF. Written as DNA, the CDR3 is TGCGCCAGCAGCCACCTGACTAGCGGGCGCCGCGAGCAGTACTTC.

The chain combines TRBV15 with TRBJ2-5; D is possibly TRBD1 or TRBD2 (5 bases each). The V and J ends lost 0 bases and 4 bases respectively, with 18 bases between them. Germline V gene sequence: CDR1 LNHNV, CDR2 YYDKDF (reference sequence). The CDR3 totals 17 residues. CDR3 sequence reads: CATSRDRGPKAGETQYF. DNA for the CDR3: TGTGCCACCAGCAGAGACCGGGGCCCAAAAGCAGGAGAGACCCAGTACTTC.

The V and J genes are TRBV10-3 and TRBJ2-7; 10 bases align to TRBD1. CDR1 is ENHRY and CDR2 is SYGVKD in the germline V gene. The CDR3 runs 18 residues. The ends lost 5 bases at V and 0 bases at J; junction bases unmatched: 13. CDR3 protein: CAISSGTGAGFSSYEQYF. The CDR3 DNA is TGTGCCATCAGTTCCGGGACAGGGGCGGGATTTAGCTCCTACGAGCAGTACTTC.

The chain is built from TRBV2 and TRBJ2-7; 8 bases are shared with TRBD1. Germline V lookup: CDR1 SNHLY, CDR2 FYNNEI. The CDR3 runs to 15 residues. After removal of 3 bases from V and 2 bases from J, the junction contained 6 bases not matched to a gene. In DNA form, the CDR3 reads TGTGCCAGCAGTGACAGACAGGGGCGAACCTACGAGCAGTACTTC. The encoded protein is CASSDRQGRTYEQYF.

This clonotype was counted a few times. V gene TRBV20-1 combines with J gene TRBJ2-1, with 13 positions matching TRBD2. In germline, CDR1 is DFQATT, CDR2 SNEGSKA (reference sequence). V lost 1 base to trimming and J lost 6 bases; unmatched junction nucleotides: 12. CDR3 length: 18 residues. CDR3 protein: CSARVSLGLAGFGNEQFF. DNA of the CDR3: TGCAGTGCTAGAGTTTCCTTGGGACTAGCGGGATTTGGCAATGAGCAGTTCTTC.

The rearrangement joins TRBV5-6 to TRBJ2-7; D might be TRBD2 (6 bases). Per germline, CDR1 SGHDT and CDR2 YYEEEE. The CDR3 has 14 residues. V lost 3 bases and J 3 bases, leaving 13 bases between the germline ends. The CDR3 DNA is TGTGCCAGCAGCTCTTTCGGGAGTGGCTACGAGCAGTACTTC. Translation: CASSSFGSGYEQYF.

This clonotype has at least ten counts. This chain connects TRBV7-2 to TRBJ2-7; D remains ambiguous. Germline assignment: CDR1 SGHTA and CDR2 FQGNSA. This CDR3 contains 13 residues. Trimming cost V 1 base and J 2 bases, with 6 bases left between them. In DNA form, the CDR3 reads TGTGCCAGCAGCTTAGAACGGGCCTACGAGCAGTACTTC. This sequence encodes CASSLERAYEQYF. Variable domain in full (rest from reference TRBV7-2 and TRBJ2-7): GAGVSQSPSNKVTEKGKDVELRCDPISGHTALYWYRQSLGQGLEFLIYFQGNSAPDKSGLPSDRFSAERTGGSVSTLTIQRTQQEDSAVYLCASSLERAYEQYFGPGTRLTVT.

There are many counts of this clonotype. This chain uses TRBV28 with TRBJ2-7, with 11 bases lining up with TRBD1. V was pared by 3 bases and J by 5 bases, with 9 bases of the junction left unmatched. The CDR3 runs 16 residues. Germline V CDR1 and CDR2: MDHEN, SYDVKM. CDR3 nucleotide sequence: TGTGCCAGCAGTTTTCTGCGGACAGGGGGCTCTCACGAGCAGTACTTC. Translating gives CASSFLRTGGSHEQYF.

This clonotype was observed a handful of times. The chain is built from TRBV19 and TRBJ2-7, with a tentative D call TRBD1 (6 bases). CDR3 length: 15 amino acids. Germline CDR1 and CDR2: LNHDA and SQIVND (reference sequence). V lost 4 bases, J lost 1 base, and 14 bases lay in between. Here the CDR3 reads CASSSVLQGSYEQYF. In DNA, the CDR3 is TGTGCCAGTAGTAGTGTTCTACAGGGATCCTACGAGCAGTACTTC.

This rearrangement joins TRBV27 to TRBJ2-7, with 8 bases that match TRBD1. Germline loops: CDR1 MNHEY, CDR2 SMNVEV (reference sequence). Losses at the gene ends were 0 bases for V and 9 bases for J; bases not matched to a gene: 4. The CDR3 totals 13 residues. In DNA form, the CDR3 reads TGTGCCAGCAGTTTATCGAGGACAGGGTGGCAGTACTTC. It translates to CASSLSRTGWQYF.

This clonotype was observed a handful of times. The chain recombines TRBV11-2 with TRBJ1-1; D perhaps matches TRBD1 (5 bases). The V end lost 1 base, the J end lost 7 bases, and 7 bases lay between the germline ends. Germline CDR1 reads SGHAT; CDR2 reads FQNNGV. The CDR3 consists of 12 residues. The CDR3 loop is CASSLGGFEAFF. CDR3 nucleotides: TGTGCCAGCAGCTTAGGGGGCTTTGAAGCTTTCTTT.

The gene calls are TRBV6-1 and TRBJ1-2, with no clear D. Trimming pared 6 bases from V and 2 bases from J, leaving 16 bases between. CDR1 is MNHNS, CDR2 SASEGT, per germline. The CDR3 extends over 15 amino acids. CDR3 protein: CASRTRTTANYGYTF. CDR3 DNA sequence: TGTGCCAGCAGAACCCGAACGACGGCAAACTATGGCTACACCTTC.

In its sample, this clonotype was seen a few times. The chain employs TRBV5-1 and TRBJ2-7; 11 bases map to TRBD2. CDR3 length equals 15 residues. The germline gives CDR1 SGHRS, CDR2 YFSETQ. V gave up 3 bases and J gave up 3 bases; unmatched junction bases: 5. The CDR3 here is CASSSSGGSIYEQYF. The CDR3 nucleotides are TGCGCCAGCAGCTCTAGCGGGGGGTCCATCTACGAGCAGTACTTC.

CDR3 sequence (DNA): TGTGCCAGCAGTGGGACGGGCCCGAGCTACACCTTC. Translation: CASSGTGPSYTF. V usage is TRBV25-1 and J usage is TRBJ1-2; no clear D gene. Deletions cut 4 bases from V and 9 bases from J, with 12 bases between. This CDR3 has 12 amino acids. Germline V gene lookup returns CDR1 MGHDK and CDR2 SYGVNS.

This clonotype occurred once. The chain uses TRBV7-6 and TRBJ2-7, with 9 bases lining up with TRBD2. CDR1 and CDR2 (germline): SGHVS, FNYEAQ. V trimming: 0 bases; J trimming: 4 bases; junction bases outside the gene matches: 7. There are 16 residues in the CDR3. The CDR3 reads CASSLARGGDIYEQYF. CDR3 sequence (DNA): TGTGCCAGCAGCTTAGCGCGGGGGGGAGATATTTACGAGCAGTACTTC.

V and J are TRBV20-1 and TRBJ2-1; 14 bases align to TRBD2. The CDR3 extends over 15 amino acids. Germline CDR1 and CDR2: DFQATT and SNEGSKA (reference sequence). With V trimmed by 1 base and J by 8 bases, 4 bases remained unmatched. The CDR3 DNA reads TGCAGTGCTAGAGTAGGGACTAGCGGGGGCGATGAGCAGTTCTTC. Translating gives CSARVGTSGGDEQFF.

The genes are TRBV12-3 or TRBV12-4 and TRBJ1-5; 7 bases are shared with TRBD1. The CDR3 loop spans 13 amino acids. With V trimmed by 6 bases and J by 6 bases, 5 bases remained unmatched. The CDR3 reads CASRTGEIQPQHF. Written as DNA, the CDR3 is TGTGCCAGCAGAACAGGGGAGATTCAGCCCCAGCATTTT.

This chain links TRBV9 with TRBJ2-2, with D unclear. V lost 3 bases, J lost 0 bases, and 12 bases lay in between. Germline loops: CDR1 SGDLS, CDR2 YYNGEE. The CDR3 covers 16 residues. DNA of the CDR3: TGTGCCAGCAGCGCCCGGACCGATGCGAACACCGGGGAGCTGTTTTTT. The encoded protein is CASSARTDANTGELFF. The full variable domain, rest sourced from reference TRBV9 and TRBJ2-2, is DSGVTQTPKHLITATGQRVTLRCSPRSGDLSVYWYQQSLDQGLQFLIQYYNGEERAKGNILERFSAQQFPDLHSELNLSSLELGDSALYFCASSARTDANTGELFFGEGSRLTVL.

The V call is TRBV5-1, the J call TRBJ1-1; D gene uncertain. The CDR3 is 13 amino acids. With 1 base removed from V and 5 bases from J, the gap between germline ends came to 9 bases. Germline V lookup: CDR1 SGHRS, CDR2 YFSETQ. The CDR3 DNA follows: TGCGCCAGCAGCTTGTTCGTCCGGACTGAAGCTTTCTTT. Protein: CASSLFVRTEAFF.